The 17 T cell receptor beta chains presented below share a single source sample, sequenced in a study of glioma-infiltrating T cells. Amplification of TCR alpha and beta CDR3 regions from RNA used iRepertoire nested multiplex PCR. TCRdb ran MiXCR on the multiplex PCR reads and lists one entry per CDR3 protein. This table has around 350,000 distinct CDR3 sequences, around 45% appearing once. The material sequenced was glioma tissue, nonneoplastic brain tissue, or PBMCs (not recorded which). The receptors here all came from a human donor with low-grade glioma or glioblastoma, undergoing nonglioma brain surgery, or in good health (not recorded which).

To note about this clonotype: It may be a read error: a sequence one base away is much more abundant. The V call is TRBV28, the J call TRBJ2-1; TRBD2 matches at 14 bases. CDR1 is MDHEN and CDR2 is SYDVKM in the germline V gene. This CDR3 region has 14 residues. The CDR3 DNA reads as TGTGCCAGCGGGACTAGCGGGAGCTACAATGAGCAGTCCTTC. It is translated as CASGTSGSYNEQSF.

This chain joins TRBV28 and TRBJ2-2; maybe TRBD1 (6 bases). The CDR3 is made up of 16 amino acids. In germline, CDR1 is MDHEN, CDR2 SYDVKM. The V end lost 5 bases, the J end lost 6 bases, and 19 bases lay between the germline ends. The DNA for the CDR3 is TGTGCCAGCAGTATCTGGGTCAGGGGAACCCCCGGGGAGCTGTTTTTT. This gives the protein CASSIWVRGTPGELFF.

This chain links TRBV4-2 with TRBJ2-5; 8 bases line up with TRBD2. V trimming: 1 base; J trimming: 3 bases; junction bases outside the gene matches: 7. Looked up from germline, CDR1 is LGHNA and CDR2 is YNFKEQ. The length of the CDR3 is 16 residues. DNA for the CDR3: TGTGCCAGCAGCCAAGGGGCACTAGCGGTAAAAGAGACCCAGTACTTC. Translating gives CASSQGALAVKETQYF.

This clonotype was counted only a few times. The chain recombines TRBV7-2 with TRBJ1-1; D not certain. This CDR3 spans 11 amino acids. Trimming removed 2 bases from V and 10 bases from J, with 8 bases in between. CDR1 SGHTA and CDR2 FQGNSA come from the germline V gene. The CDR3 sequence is CASSLRTLAFF. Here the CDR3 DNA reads TGTGCCAGCAGCTTAAGAACGTTAGCTTTCTTT.

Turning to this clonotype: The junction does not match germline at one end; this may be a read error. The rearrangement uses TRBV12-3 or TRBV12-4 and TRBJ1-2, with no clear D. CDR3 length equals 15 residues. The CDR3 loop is CASSLPNNNNYGYAF. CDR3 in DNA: TGTGCCAGCAGTTTACCAAACAACAATAACTATGGCTACGCCTTC.

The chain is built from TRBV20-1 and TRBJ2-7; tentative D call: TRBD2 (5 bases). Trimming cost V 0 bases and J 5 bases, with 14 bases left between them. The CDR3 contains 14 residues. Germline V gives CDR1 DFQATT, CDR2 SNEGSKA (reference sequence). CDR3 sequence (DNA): TGCAGTGCTAGAGATCTTGACGGGGAAGACGAGCAGTACTTC. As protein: CSARDLDGEDEQYF.

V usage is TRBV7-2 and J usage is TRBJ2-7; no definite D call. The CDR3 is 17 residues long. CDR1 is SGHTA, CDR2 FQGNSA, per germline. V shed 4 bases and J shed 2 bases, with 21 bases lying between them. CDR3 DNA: TGTGCCAGCAGCTCCCCCCGAGGCAGAGAGGATACCTACGAGCAGTACTTC. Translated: CASSSPRGREDTYEQYF.

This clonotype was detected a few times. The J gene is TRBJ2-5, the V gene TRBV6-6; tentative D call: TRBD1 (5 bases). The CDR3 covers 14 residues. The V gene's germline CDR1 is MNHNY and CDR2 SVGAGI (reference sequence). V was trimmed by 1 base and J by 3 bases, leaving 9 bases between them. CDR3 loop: CASSYYGREETQYF. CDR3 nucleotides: TGTGCCAGCAGTTACTACGGCAGGGAAGAGACCCAGTACTTC.

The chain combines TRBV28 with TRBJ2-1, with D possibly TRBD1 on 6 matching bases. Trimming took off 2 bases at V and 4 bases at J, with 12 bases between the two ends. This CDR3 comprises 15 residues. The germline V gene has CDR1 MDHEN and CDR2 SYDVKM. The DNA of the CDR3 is TGTGCCAGCAGTTTAAAGGGGGTTCCGTACAATGAGCAGTTCTTC. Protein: CASSLKGVPYNEQFF.

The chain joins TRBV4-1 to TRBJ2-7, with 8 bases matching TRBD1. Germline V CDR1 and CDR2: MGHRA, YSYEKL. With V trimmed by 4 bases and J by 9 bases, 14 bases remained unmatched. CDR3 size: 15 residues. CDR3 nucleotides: TGCGCCAGCAGCCCTCAATGGGGGCAGGGGGCCTGGCAGTACTTC. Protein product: CASSPQWGQGAWQYF.

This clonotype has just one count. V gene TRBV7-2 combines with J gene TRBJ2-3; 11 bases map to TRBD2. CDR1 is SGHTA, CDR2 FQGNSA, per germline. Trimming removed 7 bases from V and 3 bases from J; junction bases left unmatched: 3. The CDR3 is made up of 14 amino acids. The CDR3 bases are TGTGCCAGCACTAGCGGGAGGTTTACAGATACGCAGTATTTT. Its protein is CASTSGRFTDTQYF.

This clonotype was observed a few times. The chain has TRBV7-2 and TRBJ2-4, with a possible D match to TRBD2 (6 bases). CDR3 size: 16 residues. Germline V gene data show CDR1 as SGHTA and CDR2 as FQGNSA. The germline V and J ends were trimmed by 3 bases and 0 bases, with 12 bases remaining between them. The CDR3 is CASSFSGHLAKNIQYF. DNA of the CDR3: TGTGCCAGCAGCTTTAGCGGACACTTAGCCAAAAACATTCAGTACTTC.

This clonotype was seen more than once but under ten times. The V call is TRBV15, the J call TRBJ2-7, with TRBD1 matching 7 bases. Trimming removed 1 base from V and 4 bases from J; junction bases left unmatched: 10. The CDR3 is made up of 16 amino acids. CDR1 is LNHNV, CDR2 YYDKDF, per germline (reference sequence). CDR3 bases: TGTGCCACCAGCAGAGGAGGTGAGACAGGGTTATACGAGCAGTACTTC. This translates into CATSRGGETGLYEQYF.

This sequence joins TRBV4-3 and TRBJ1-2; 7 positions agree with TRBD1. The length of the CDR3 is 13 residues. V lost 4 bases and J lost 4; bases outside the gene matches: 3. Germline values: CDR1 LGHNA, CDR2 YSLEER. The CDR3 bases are TGCGCCAGCAGCCCTCGACAGGGCTATGGCTACACCTTC. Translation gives CASSPRQGYGYTF.

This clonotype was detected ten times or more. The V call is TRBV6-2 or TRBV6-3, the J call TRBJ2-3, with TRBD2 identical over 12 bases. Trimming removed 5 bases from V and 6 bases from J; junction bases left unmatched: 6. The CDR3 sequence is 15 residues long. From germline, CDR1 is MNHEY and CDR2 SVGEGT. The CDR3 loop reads CASSRLAGEFDTQYF. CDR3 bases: TGTGCCAGCAGTCGACTAGCGGGAGAATTTGATACGCAGTATTTT.

The CDR3 spells CSARDISRDSGNTIYF. The CDR3 DNA reads TGCAGTGCTAGAGATATAAGCAGAGACTCTGGAAACACCATATATTTT. This chain joins TRBV20-1 and TRBJ1-3; D is ambiguous. This CDR3 has 16 amino acids. V was pared by 0 bases and J by 0 bases, with 12 bases between. Germline-derived CDR1 and CDR2 are DFQATT and SNEGSKA (reference sequence).

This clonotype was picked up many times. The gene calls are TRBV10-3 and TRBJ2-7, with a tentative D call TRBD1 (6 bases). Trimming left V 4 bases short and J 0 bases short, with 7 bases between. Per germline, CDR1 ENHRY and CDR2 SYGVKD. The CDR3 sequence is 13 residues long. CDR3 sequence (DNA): TGTGCCATCAGTGGGGACAACTCCTACGAGCAGTACTTC. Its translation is CAISGDNSYEQYF.